The rows below give T cell receptor beta chains drawn from one sample of a study of T-cell reconstitution after alpha-beta-depleted transplantation in children. One entry per CDR3 protein results from TCRdb running MiXCR on the PCR reads. The sample consists of approximately 350,000 distinct CDR3 sequences, around a tenth of them appearing once. Source: PBMCs from the stem cell graft donor, taken from the stem cell graft. The source of these receptors is a human donor who donated a stem cell graft to a child with acute lymphoblastic leukemia. CDR3s include the opening cysteine and the closing phenylalanine or tryptophan. A D gene is named only where the DNA matches it firmly. Rows give clone size only sometimes, using once, few, many, or a class for an expanded clone.

j_call	clone_size	v_call	d_call	cdr3_aa	cdr3_nt
TRBJ1-3	few	TRBV4-1	.	CASSQGPGTASYTIYF	TGCGCCAGCAGCCAAGGGCCCGGAACAGCTTCTTACACCATATATTTT
TRBJ1-1	few	TRBV30	TRBD1	CAWNTGTGSWAFF	TGTGCCTGGAACACCGGGACAGGGAGTTGGGCTTTCTTT
TRBJ2-3	.	TRBV5-1	TRBD1	CASSGRDRAHTQYF	TGCGCCAGCAGCGGCCGGGACAGGGCGCATACGCAGTATTTT
TRBJ2-1	.	TRBV6-4	.	CASSDGDNYNEQFF	TGTGCCAGCAGTGACGGGGACAACTACAATGAGCAGTTCTTC
TRBJ1-1	.	TRBV15	.	CATSLWTENTEAFF	TGTGCCACCAGCCTCTGGACAGAGAACACTGAAGCTTTCTTT
TRBJ2-3	few	TRBV29-1	.	CSVDSSGPPSTDTQYF	TGCAGCGTTGATTCGTCCGGGCCCCCTAGCACAGATACGCAGTATTTT
TRBJ2-7	many	TRBV4-3	.	CASSPGLQAYEQYF	TGCGCCAGCAGTCCGGGACTGCAGGCCTACGAGCAGTACTTC
TRBJ2-7	.	TRBV7-9	.	CASSRTAPYEQYF	TGTGCCAGCAGCCGGACAGCACCCTACGAGCAGTACTTC
TRBJ2-1	.	TRBV7-9	.	CASSLAGHEQFF	TGTGCCAGCAGCTTAGCGGGCCATGAGCAGTTCTTC
TRBJ2-1	.	TRBV19	TRBD2	CASSILPLAGGPVEQFF	TGTGCCAGTAGTATTCTCCCACTAGCGGGAGGGCCGGTTGAGCAGTTCTTC
TRBJ2-2	.	TRBV5-6	TRBD1	CASSLEGQGIPGELFF	TGTGCCAGCAGCTTGGAGGGACAGGGGATCCCCGGGGAGCTGTTTTTT
TRBJ1-4	many	TRBV7-9	.	CASSLMLSENEKLFF	TGTGCCAGCAGCTTAATGCTCTCAGAGAATGAAAAACTGTTTTTT
TRBJ1-2	many	TRBV29-1	.	CSVVRAPHYTF	TGCAGCGTTGTCCGGGCGCCCCACTACACCTTC
TRBJ2-3	.	TRBV5-1	TRBD2	CASSLGTSGSDPQYF	TGCGCCAGCAGCTTGGGGACTAGCGGGAGCGATCCGCAGTATTTT
TRBJ2-5	many	TRBV18	.	CASSPGIQETQYF	TGTGCCAGCTCACCAGGGATACAAGAGACCCAGTACTTC
TRBJ2-7	few	TRBV7-8	.	CASSLIYRAEQLQYF	TGTGCCAGCAGCTTAATCTATCGGGCAGAGCAGCTGCAGTACTTC
TRBJ2-1	few	TRBV11-3	TRBD2	CASSITSGSSYNEQFF	TGTGCCAGCAGCATAACTAGCGGGAGCTCCTACAATGAGCAGTTCTTC
TRBJ2-7	few	TRBV6-1	.	CASRTTGSGYEQYF	TGTGCCAGCAGGACTACAGGGTCAGGCTACGAGCAGTACTTC
TRBJ1-2	few	TRBV29-1	.	CSAGAGNYGYTF	TGCAGCGCCGGAGCAGGAAACTATGGCTACACCTTC
TRBJ2-7	few	TRBV7-2	TRBD2	CASSLAGLAVDEQYF	TGTGCCAGCAGCTTAGCGGGACTAGCGGTTGACGAGCAGTACTTC
TRBJ2-1	.	TRBV5-1	TRBD2	CASSLAEWEGRNEQFF	TGCGCCAGCAGCTTGGCCGAGTGGGAGGGCCGCAATGAGCAGTTCTTC
TRBJ2-6	.	TRBV7-9	.	CASSLGTGANVLTF	TGTGCCAGCAGCTTAGGGACGGGGGCCAACGTCCTGACTTTC
TRBJ2-5	few	TRBV4-1	TRBD2	CASSQLSTSGRLQETQYF	TGCGCCAGCAGCCAATTGTCTACTAGCGGGAGATTACAAGAGACCCAGTACTTC
TRBJ2-1	few	TRBV20-1	.	CSARALGNEQFF	TGCAGTGCTAGAGCTCTGGGTAATGAGCAGTTCTTC
TRBJ2-2	few	TRBV4-3	TRBD1	CASSQTGYSTGELFF	TGCGCCAGCAGCCAGACAGGGTATTCCACCGGGGAGCTGTTTTTT
TRBJ2-7	.	TRBV30	.	CAWSRDRPYEQYF	TGTGCCTGGAGTCGGGACCGCCCCTACGAGCAGTACTTC
TRBJ2-2	few	TRBV7-9	.	CASTPPGPGELFF	TGTGCCAGCACCCCCCCCGGCCCCGGGGAGCTGTTTTTT
TRBJ1-3	few	TRBV5-1	TRBD1	CASSSRTGDPGNTIYF	TGCGCCAGCAGCTCAAGGACAGGGGACCCTGGAAACACCATATATTTT
TRBJ1-2	many	TRBV3-1	.	CASSQDEDVGYGYTF	TGTGCCAGCAGCCAAGATGAGGATGTCGGCTATGGCTACACCTTC
TRBJ2-7	.	TRBV7-9	.	CASSLRGVYYEQYF	TGTGCCAGCAGCTTAAGGGGGGTCTACTACGAGCAGTACTTC
TRBJ2-1	.	TRBV7-3	TRBD2	CASTLHSGRVSYNEQFF	TGTGCCAGCACCCTACATAGCGGGAGGGTTTCCTACAATGAGCAGTTCTTC
TRBJ2-7	.	TRBV5-1	TRBD2	CASSWRATSGRAGEQYF	TGCGCCAGCAGCTGGAGGGCGACTAGCGGGAGGGCCGGCGAGCAGTACTTC
TRBJ2-7	few	TRBV7-2	.	CASSSGPEYYEQYF	TGTGCCAGCAGCTCTGGACCCGAATACTACGAGCAGTACTTC
TRBJ2-1	.	TRBV10-3	TRBD2	CAIKPTSGTNEQFF	TGTGCCATCAAGCCTACTAGCGGGACTAATGAGCAGTTCTTC
TRBJ2-1	many	TRBV7-6	.	CASSHPPYPYNEQFF	TGTGCCAGCAGCCACCCCCCCTATCCTTACAATGAGCAGTTCTTC
TRBJ2-7	few	TRBV5-1	.	CASSLVATYEQYF	TGCGCCAGCAGCTTGGTGGCGACCTACGAGCAGTACTTC
TRBJ2-1	few	TRBV10-3	.	CAIGGARKPSSYNEQFF	TGTGCCATCGGAGGGGCCCGAAAACCTAGCTCCTACAATGAGCAGTTCTTC
TRBJ2-7	few	TRBV28	TRBD2	CASRSTSGRAHYEQYF	TGTGCCAGCAGGAGTACTAGCGGGAGAGCCCACTACGAGCAGTACTTC
TRBJ2-1	.	TRBV12-3/TRBV12-4	TRBD1	CASSFGQAYNEQFF	TGTGCCAGCAGTTTCGGACAGGCCTACAATGAGCAGTTCTTC
TRBJ2-5	many	TRBV20-1	.	CSARDEWGETQYF	TGCAGTGCTAGAGATGAATGGGGGGAGACCCAGTACTTC
TRBJ2-1	few	TRBV4-2	.	CASSLSESGSYNEQFF	TGTGCCAGCAGCCTAAGCGAGAGCGGATCCTACAATGAGCAGTTCTTC
TRBJ2-4	.	TRBV16	.	CASSQGLGERIQYF	TGTGCCAGCAGCCAAGGGCTAGGGGAGCGCATTCAGTACTTC
TRBJ2-3	.	TRBV4-1	.	CASSQARGTGTQYF	TGCGCCAGCAGCCAAGCGCGGGGAACAGGTACGCAGTATTTT
TRBJ2-2	few	TRBV20-1	TRBD2	CSVPGLGLTGELFF	TGCAGTGTTCCGGGACTAGGCCTCACCGGGGAGCTGTTTTTT
TRBJ1-2	.	TRBV19	.	CASSSQSTYGYTF	TGTGCCAGTAGTTCACAGTCGACGTATGGCTACACCTTC
TRBJ2-1	few	TRBV20-1	TRBD2	CSARRAGVNNEQFF	TGCAGTGCTAGACGAGCGGGAGTTAACAATGAGCAGTTCTTC
TRBJ2-3	few	TRBV15	.	CATSRDNGGDVTDTQYF	TGTGCCACCAGCAGAGATAATGGGGGAGATGTTACAGATACGCAGTATTTT
TRBJ2-1	many	TRBV4-1	TRBD2	CASSQAGTSAYNEQFF	TGCGCCAGCAGCCAAGCGGGGACTAGCGCCTACAATGAGCAGTTCTTC
TRBJ2-1	.	TRBV2	TRBD1	CASSGGQGGLNEQFF	TGTGCCAGCAGTGGGGGACAGGGAGGACTCAATGAGCAGTTCTTC
TRBJ2-7	few	TRBV20-1	TRBD2	CSARDFLAGAPNLYEQYF	TGCAGTGCTAGAGATTTCCTAGCGGGAGCTCCTAACCTCTACGAGCAGTACTTC
TRBJ1-1	.	TRBV3-1	.	CASSQDPGRNTEAFF	TGTGCCAGCAGCCAAGATCCGGGACGCAACACTGAAGCTTTCTTT